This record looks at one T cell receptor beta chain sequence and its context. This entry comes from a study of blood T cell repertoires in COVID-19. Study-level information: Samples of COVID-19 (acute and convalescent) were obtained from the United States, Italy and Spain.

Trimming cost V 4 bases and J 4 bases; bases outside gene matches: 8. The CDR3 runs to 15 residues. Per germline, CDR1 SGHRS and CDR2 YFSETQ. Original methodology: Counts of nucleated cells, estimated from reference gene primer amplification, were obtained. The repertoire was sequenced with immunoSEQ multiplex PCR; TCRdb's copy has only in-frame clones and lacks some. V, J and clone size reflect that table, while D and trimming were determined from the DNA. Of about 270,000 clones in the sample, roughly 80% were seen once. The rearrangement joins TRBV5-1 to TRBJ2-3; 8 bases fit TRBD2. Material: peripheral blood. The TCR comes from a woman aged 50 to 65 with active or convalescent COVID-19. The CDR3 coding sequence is TGCGCCAGCAGCATGACGGCGGGAGGCGCAGATACGCAGTATTTT. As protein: CASSMTAGGADTQYF.